This TCR beta chain was recorded in a study of low-dose radiotherapy and immunotherapy resistance in tumors. Whole-study context: Patients were given intravenous nivolumab 240 mg every two weeks plus ipilimumab 1 mg/kg every six weeks. Patients took oral aspirin 300 mg daily for four cycles from cycle 1 day 1.

Concerning this clonotype: The limits of the CDR3 on the DNA are not certain, so only TCRdb's listed CDR3 is given.

The time point here: after trial treatment. Indicated treatment: LDRT plus nivolumab, ipilimumab, low-dose cyclophosphamide and aspirin (RACIN trial). Priming of first-strand cDNA relied on TRAV- and TRBV-specific primers (covering alpha and beta chains). Amplification, which lasted around 18 PCR cycles, used a constant-region primer and V-primer adapter to amplify TCRs. TCRdb re-analysed the reads in MiXCR, keeping a single row per CDR3 protein. The sample consists of tens of thousands of distinct CDR3 sequences, more than 20% of them appearing once. Sequencing used PBMCs, obtained after low-dose radiotherapy plus immunotherapy. This clonotype was sampled from a female donor with ovarian cancer.

Here the CDR3 reads CASSPLAKASNTGELFFF. V and J are TRBV5-4 and TRBJ2-2; the table names TRBD1, a call not compared with the DNA. The CDR3 comprises 18 residues, both ends counted. Germline V lookup: CDR1 SGHNT, CDR2 YYREEE (reference sequence).